This passage covers 5 T cell receptor beta chains from one sample sequenced in a study of blood T cell repertoires in COVID-19. Only in-frame clones appear in the TCRdb table, and some are missing; sequencing was by immunoSEQ multiplex PCR. This table holds about 36,000 clones, about 81% found once. Sequencing was carried out using peripheral blood. The receptors derive from a human donor in a cohort sampled during active or convalescent COVID-19. The donor label of this sample is uncertain.

This rearrangement joins TRBV5-1 to TRBJ2-5; 7 bases agree with TRBD1. The CDR3 covers 15 residues. Trimming removed 4 bases from V and 0 bases from J; junction bases left unmatched: 6. The germline CDR1 and CDR2 sequences are SGHRS and YFSETQ. The CDR3 DNA reads TGCGCCAGCAGCCGTACGGGACAGAACCAAGAGACCCAGTACTTC. Translated, it gives CASSRTGQNQETQYF.

The chain couples TRBV29-1 to TRBJ2-3; 9 bases line up with TRBD2. Germline V gives CDR1 SQVTM, CDR2 ANQGSEA. This CDR3 is built from 16 residues. V was clipped by 4 bases and J by 1 base; unmatched bases: 9. CDR3 loop: CSVVRSTSGRTDTQYF. The CDR3 nucleotides read TGCAGCGTTGTGCGTTCGACTAGCGGCCGCACAGATACGCAGTATTTT.

V gene TRBV4-2 combines with J gene TRBJ2-5; the D is unclear. Germline CDR1 reads LGHNA; CDR2 reads YNFKEQ. The length of the CDR3 is 14 residues. The V and J ends lost 1 base and 0 bases respectively, with 6 bases between them. CDR3 region: CASSQGHNQETQYF. The CDR3 coding sequence is TGTGCCAGCAGCCAAGGACACAACCAAGAGACCCAGTACTTC.

This chain uses TRBV6-5 with TRBJ1-2, with 7 bases aligning to TRBD1. The ends lost 10 bases at V and 7 bases at J; junction bases unmatched: 12. This CDR3 contains 13 residues. CDR1 and CDR2 (germline): MNHEY, SVGAGI. The CDR3 DNA is TGTGCCATCTCACTTCGAGGGGGCGGTGGCTACACCTTC. Its translation: CAISLRGGGGYTF.

In DNA, the CDR3 is TGTGCCATCAGTGAGTTGGGACAACCTCAAGAGACCCAGTACTTC. Protein: CAISELGQPQETQYF. J is TRBJ2-5 and V is TRBV10-3; TRBD1 might be the D (6 bases). Looked up from germline, CDR1 is ENHRY and CDR2 is SYGVKD. The CDR3 is 15 residues long. Trimming cost V 1 base and J 2 bases, with 11 bases left between them.